The clone carrying this T cell receptor beta chain was seen a few times. The antigen is undetermined. The CDR3 sequence is 16 residues long. Germline loops: CDR1 SNHLY, CDR2 FYNNEI. V lost 0 bases and J 4 bases, leaving 13 bases between the germline ends. Quantitative 5'-RACE with molecular barcodes generated TCR beta libraries. TCRdb independently ran MiXCR on the 5' RACE reads; one entry per CDR3 protein. The sample comprises more than 600,000 distinct CDR3 sequences, roughly 20% of which are singletons, and around 20% rests with the top ten. The sample comes from a study of CD8 T cells in ankylosing spondylitis. Study conclusions and caveats: Ankylosing spondylitis blood appeared to be characterized by a TCR beta motif of 8 or 9 highly homologous variants. There were earlier reports of some motif variants in reactive arthritis synovial fluid and blood. The authors reported significant enrichment of disease-linked clones in matched ankylosing spondylitis synovial fluid.

The specimen was blood, either unsorted or a sorted T cell fraction (not recorded which). V and J are TRBV2 and TRBJ2-1; D may match TRBD1 or TRBD2 (5 bases each). This clonotype was sampled from a male donor with ankylosing spondylitis. This chain's CDR3 is CASSEALLGTYNEQFF. The CDR3 DNA reads TGTGCCAGCAGTGAAGCTTTGCTTGGGACGTACAATGAGCAGTTCTTC.